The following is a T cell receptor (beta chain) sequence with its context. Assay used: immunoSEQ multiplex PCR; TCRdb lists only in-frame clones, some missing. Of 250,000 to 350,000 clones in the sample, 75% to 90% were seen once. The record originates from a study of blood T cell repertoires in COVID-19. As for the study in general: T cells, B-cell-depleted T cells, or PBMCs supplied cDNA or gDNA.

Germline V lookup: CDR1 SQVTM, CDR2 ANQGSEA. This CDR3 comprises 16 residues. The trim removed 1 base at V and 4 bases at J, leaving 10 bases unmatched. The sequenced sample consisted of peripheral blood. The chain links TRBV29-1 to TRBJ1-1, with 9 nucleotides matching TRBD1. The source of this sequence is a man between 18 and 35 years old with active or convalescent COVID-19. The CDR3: CSVEGVDRGISTEAFF. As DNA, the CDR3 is TGCAGCGTTGAAGGGGTAGACAGGGGGATTAGCACTGAAGCTTTCTTT.